This is a list of T cell receptor beta chains from one sample in a study of cytomegalovirus exposure and HLA in healthy donors. Only in-frame clones appear in the TCRdb table, and some are missing; sequencing was by immunoSEQ multiplex PCR. The table includes 55,000 or so clones, approximately 73% detected once. Sequenced sample: PBMCs. Source of these receptors: a man between 18 and 35 years old in good health and CMV-seronegative. CDR3s include the opening cysteine and the closing phenylalanine or tryptophan. The order of the fields is CDR3 DNA, CDR3 protein, V gene, D gene, J gene, clone size. A D gene is named only where the DNA matches it firmly. Some rows mark clone size as missing; the rest say once, few, many or name a class of expanded clone.

TGTGCCAGCAGGGAAACTGCGGGACAGGGTAATGAAAAACTGTTTTTT CASRETAGQGNEKLFF TRBV2 TRBD1 TRBJ1-4 few
TGCGCCAGCAGCGGGACAACTAATGAAAAACTGTTTTTT CASSGTTNEKLFF TRBV10-2 - TRBJ1-4 -
TGTGCCAGCAGCCATGGGACAGCGAACACTGAAGCTTTCTTT CASSHGTANTEAFF TRBV11-2 TRBD1 TRBJ1-1 -
TGTGCCAGCAGCTTAGTTACGGGTTTCACAGATACGCAGTATTTT CASSLVTGFTDTQYF TRBV7-9 - TRBJ2-3 once
TGTGCCAGTAGTAAGGACAGGCACACTGAAGCTTTCTTT CASSKDRHTEAFF TRBV19 TRBD1 TRBJ1-1 -
TGCGCCAGCAGCGCCCGGGACAGCATCTACAATGAGCAGTTCTTC CASSARDSIYNEQFF TRBV4-3 TRBD1 TRBJ2-1 -
TGTGCCAGCAGCTTCGAGGGACTAGCGGTCTACAATGAGCAGTTCTTC CASSFEGLAVYNEQFF TRBV5-6 TRBD2 TRBJ2-1 few
TGTGCCAGCAGCCGCCCGGACAGGGAAGAGACCCAGTACTTC CASSRPDREETQYF TRBV5-8 TRBD1 TRBJ2-5 -
TGTGCCAGCAGCCTGGGACAGCTGAACACTGAAGCTTTCTTT CASSLGQLNTEAFF TRBV11-2 TRBD1 TRBJ1-1 -
TGTGCCAGCAGCTTTAGGGGTGGCACCGGGGAGCTGTTTTTT CASSFRGGTGELFF TRBV7-9 - TRBJ2-2 -
TGCGCCAGCAGCCAAGCCCCGGGTCCAAACACTGAAGCTTTCTTT CASSQAPGPNTEAFF TRBV4-1 - TRBJ1-1 -
TGTGCCAGCAGCTTGATCGACAGGGCGAACACTGAAGCTTTCTTT CASSLIDRANTEAFF TRBV5-4 TRBD1 TRBJ1-1 -
TGCGCCAGCAGCTACCAACAGGGGACCTACGAGCAGTACTTC CASSYQQGTYEQYF TRBV5-1 TRBD1 TRBJ2-7 -
TGCGCCAGCAGCCAATCTAGCGGTAGCTCCTACAATGAGCAGTTCTTC CASSQSSGSSYNEQFF TRBV4-3 TRBD2 TRBJ2-1 few
TGCGCCAGCAGCGGCGGGCAGCTATACGAGCAGTACTTC CASSGGQLYEQYF TRBV5-1 - TRBJ2-7 -
TGCGCCAGCAGCTTGACAGGGTCAGGTCAGCCCCAGCATTTT CASSLTGSGQPQHF TRBV5-1 - TRBJ1-5 -
TGTGCCAGCTCGCGGGGGGCCTCCTACGAGCAGTACTTC CASSRGASYEQYF TRBV2 TRBD2 TRBJ2-7 -
TGTGCCAGCAGCCACGACAGGCCTGGCGGTGAGCAGTTCTTC CASSHDRPGGEQFF TRBV5-4 - TRBJ2-1 once
TGTGCCAGCAGCTCGACAGGGAATACTGAAGCTTTCTTT CASSSTGNTEAFF TRBV7-2 TRBD1 TRBJ1-1 -
TGTGCCAGCAGCCGGACAGGGCCCTCTGGAAACACCATATATTTT CASSRTGPSGNTIYF TRBV7-9 TRBD1 TRBJ1-3 -
TGTGCTAGCAGCGCGACCGGGACCTACGAGCAGTACTTC CASSATGTYEQYF TRBV7-7 - TRBJ2-7 -
TGTGCCAGCGAAACGGGAGATGAAGCTTTCTTT CASETGDEAFF TRBV27 - TRBJ1-1 few
TGTGCCAGCAGCGTCATAGGGACAAGCACAGATACGCAGTATTTT CASSVIGTSTDTQYF TRBV9 - TRBJ2-3 -
TGTGCCAGTAGTAATGCCAGGGGTACGGACTATGGCTACACCTTC CASSNARGTDYGYTF TRBV19 - TRBJ1-2 -
TGTGCCAGTCTCGGACAGGGAAAGACCTCCTACGAGCAGTACTTC CASLGQGKTSYEQYF TRBV6-1 TRBD1 TRBJ2-7 few
TGTGCCAGCAGCTTGGCAGGGGGCTCACCCCTCCACTTT CASSLAGGSPLHF TRBV5-8 TRBD1 TRBJ1-6 few
TGTGCCAGCAGCCCGGAGGGGGGGACTAACTATGGCTACACCTTC CASSPEGGTNYGYTF TRBV7-8 - TRBJ1-2 -
TGCGCCAGCAGCTTCGGACAGTCATCTAGCCTTTATGGCTACACCTTC CASSFGQSSSLYGYTF TRBV10-2 - TRBJ1-2 -
TGTGCCTGGAGTGTGGGCAGGGAAACTGAAGCTTTCTTT CAWSVGRETEAFF TRBV30 - TRBJ1-1 few
TGTGCCAGCAGCGTAGAGAGTAATACCGGTCACGAGCAGTACTTC CASSVESNTGHEQYF TRBV9 - TRBJ2-7 few
TGTGCCAGCAGCCCTCGGGAGAACCACTACGAGCAGTACTTC CASSPRENHYEQYF TRBV7-9 - TRBJ2-7 -
TGTGCCAGCAGCTCGGACAACAGGGGGAATGAGCAGTTCTTC CASSSDNRGNEQFF TRBV7-2 TRBD1 TRBJ2-1 -
TGTGCCAGCACCCCTCAGCGGGGGGTAAAGCCCCAGCATTTT CASTPQRGVKPQHF TRBV28 - TRBJ1-5 -
TGTGCCAGCTCAGGTCGGGAGGGCCTTAATGAGCAGTTCTTC CASSGREGLNEQFF TRBV18 TRBD2 TRBJ2-1 -
TGTGCCAGCAGTTTTGTCAGTGAATATGGCTACACCTTC CASSFVSEYGYTF TRBV28 - TRBJ1-2 few
TGCGCCAGCAGCCAATTGGGAAGCGGGATCCTTAATGAGCAGTTCTTC CASSQLGSGILNEQFF TRBV4-1 TRBD2 TRBJ2-1 -
TGCAGCGTTCTACAGAGTACCTACGAGCAGTACTTC CSVLQSTYEQYF TRBV29-1 - TRBJ2-7 few
TGTGCCAGCAGCCAAGATCTAGGAGAAAGCTCCTACAATGAGCAGTTCTTC CASSQDLGESSYNEQFF TRBV4-2 - TRBJ2-1 -
TGTGCCAGCAGCTTAGACCATAGCTCCTACGAGCAGTACTTC CASSLDHSSYEQYF TRBV7-8 - TRBJ2-7 -
TGTGCCAGCAGCTTTGGAGGGGTTAATGAAAAACTGTTTTTT CASSFGGVNEKLFF TRBV5-4 - TRBJ1-4 -
TGTGCCAGTGTTGACCGGACAGGGTGGACCGGGGAGCTGTTTTTT CASVDRTGWTGELFF TRBV2 TRBD1 TRBJ2-2 few
TGTGCCAGCAGCTCCCTAGCGGGGAACACAGATACGCAGTATTTT CASSSLAGNTDTQYF TRBV9 TRBD2 TRBJ2-3 -
TGTGCCAGCAGCCCGCTACCGGGACAGGGAAACGAGCAGTACTTC CASSPLPGQGNEQYF TRBV7-8 TRBD1 TRBJ2-7 -
TGTGCCAGCAGCCCCACGGTAACGAGTAATTCACCCCTCCACTTT CASSPTVTSNSPLHF TRBV7-2 - TRBJ1-6 -
TGTGCCAGCAGGTCCGGGACAGGGGCCAATCAGCCCCAGCATTTT CASRSGTGANQPQHF TRBV28 TRBD1 TRBJ1-5 few
TGTGCCAGCCTAGGAGGACTCTATGGCTACACCTTC CASLGGLYGYTF TRBV28 - TRBJ1-2 -
TGTGCCAGCAGCTTAGATGGACAGCCAAACACTGAAGCTTTCTTT CASSLDGQPNTEAFF TRBV11-2 - TRBJ1-1 -
TGTGCCAGCAGCTCTGGTGCAGGGGGTACCGGGGAGCTGTTTTTT CASSSGAGGTGELFF TRBV7-9 TRBD1 TRBJ2-2 -
TGTGCCAGCAGCCCGGAAGCGGCCTGGAATGAGCAGTTCTTC CASSPEAAWNEQFF TRBV7-2 - TRBJ2-1 -
TGTGCCAGTCAGGCAGGGGCTAATTCACCCCTCCACTTT CASQAGANSPLHF TRBV19 - TRBJ1-6 -
TGTGCCAGCAGGAAAGGACAGGCCGGCACAGATACGCAGTATTTT CASRKGQAGTDTQYF TRBV6-6 TRBD1 TRBJ2-3 once
TGTGCCAGCAGCTTAGGTCCTATTAGCAATCAGCCCCAGCATTTT CASSLGPISNQPQHF TRBV7-2 - TRBJ1-5 few
TGTGCCATCAGTGAGTCTTGGGGCTCCACAGATACGCAGTATTTT CAISESWGSTDTQYF TRBV10-3 - TRBJ2-3 -
TGTGCCAGCTCCCAGAGCACAGGGCGCTACAATGAGCAGTTCTTC CASSQSTGRYNEQFF TRBV9 - TRBJ2-1 -
TGTGCCATCTCGGGTCAAAACGTCTACGAGCAGTACTTC CAISGQNVYEQYF TRBV10-3 - TRBJ2-7 -